A single sample gave rise to the 8 T cell receptor beta chains below, sequenced in a study of CD8 T cells in Susac syndrome. RNA, at roughly 0.45 to 1 ug, was reverse transcribed with random hexamers. TCRdb re-called the immunoSEQ multiplex PCR reads through MiXCR, storing one row per CDR3 protein. The sample holds some 300,000 distinct CDR3 sequences, roughly 85% seen once. The sequenced material came from CD8+ T cells from PBMCs. The source is a human donor with multiple sclerosis.

The rearrangement joins TRBV5-6 to TRBJ2-1, with D uncertain. There are 11 residues in the CDR3. V lost 4 bases and J 10 bases, leaving 9 bases between the germline ends. The V gene's germline CDR1 is SGHDT and CDR2 YYEEEE. This CDR3 is CASSVLREQFF. The CDR3 coding sequence is TGTGCCAGCAGCGTTTTGAGGGAGCAGTTCTTC.

J is TRBJ2-1 and V is TRBV27; 8 bases are shared with TRBD2. CDR3 length: 17 amino acids. CDR1 is MNHEY and CDR2 is SMNVEV in the germline V gene (reference sequence). The V segment lost 6 bases and the J segment 2 bases; nucleotides outside the gene matches: 12. CDR3 in amino acids: CASSYIPGGRPYNEQFF. In DNA, the CDR3 is TGTGCCAGCAGCTACATACCCGGCGGGAGGCCCTACAATGAGCAGTTCTTC.

This chain uses TRBV2 with TRBJ2-6; D might be TRBD1 or TRBD2, each matching 5 bases. This CDR3 has 16 residues. The V gene lost 10 bases and the J gene lost 1 base, with 17 bases spanning the gap. CDR1 SNHLY and CDR2 FYNNEI come from the germline V gene. The CDR3 protein is CATQGTFRSGANVLTF. The CDR3, as DNA: TGTGCCACCCAAGGGACCTTTCGTTCTGGGGCCAACGTCCTGACTTTC.

V is TRBV5-1 and J is TRBJ2-5; no reliable D call. Germline lookup yields CDR1 SGHRS and CDR2 YFSETQ. This CDR3 is 14 amino acids long. With 0 bases removed from V and 5 bases from J, the gap between germline ends came to 11 bases. The chain's CDR3 is CASSLDIQEETQYF. In nucleotides, the CDR3 is TGCGCCAGCAGCTTGGATATCCAGGAGGAGACCCAGTACTTC.

The chain joins TRBV9 to TRBJ1-2, with a weak D call TRBD1 (5 bases). Trimming shortened V by 6 bases and J by 4 bases, and 7 bases separated the two germline ends. Looked up from germline, CDR1 is SGDLS and CDR2 is YYNGEE. The CDR3 has 11 residues. The CDR3 coding sequence is TGTGCCAGCACAGGGACCTATGGCTACACCTTC. Amino acids: CASTGTYGYTF.

This chain links TRBV29-1 with TRBJ2-1, with D perhaps being TRBD1 or TRBD2 (5 bases each). The length of the CDR3 is 10 residues. Per the germline V gene, CDR1 is SQVTM and CDR2 is ANQGSEA. V shed 7 bases and J shed 10 bases, with 11 bases lying between them. The DNA of the CDR3 is TGCAGCGCCTCCCGGGACGAGCAGTTCTTC. Translating it yields CSASRDEQFF.

The V call is TRBV20-1, the J call TRBJ2-7; D gene ambiguous. Germline CDR1 DFQATT, CDR2 SNEGSKA (reference sequence). CDR3 length: 13 amino acids. The V and J ends lost 1 base and 1 base respectively, with 8 bases between them. The DNA for the CDR3 is TGCAGTGCTAGAGTTGTAGAGTCCTACGAGCAGTACTTC. It is translated as CSARVVESYEQYF.

This clonotype has more than one count but fewer than ten. V and J are TRBV27 and TRBJ2-3; D unresolved. The V end lost 5 bases, the J end lost 2 bases, and 5 bases lay between the germline ends. Germline CDR1 reads MNHEY; CDR2 reads SMNVEV (reference sequence). The CDR3 has 12 residues. The CDR3 sequence is CASSGDTDTQYF. In DNA form, the CDR3 reads TGTGCCAGCAGTGGCGACACAGATACGCAGTATTTT.